This T cell receptor (beta chain) was sequenced for a study of shared clonotypes between healthy human individuals. The repertoire was sequenced with immunoSEQ multiplex PCR; TCRdb's copy has only in-frame clones and lacks some. The profile covers about 340,000 clones, with 73% appearing a single time and more than 9% taken by the ten largest. There are a few counts of this clone. The germline gives CDR1 MNHNS, CDR2 SASEGT. This CDR3 is 14 amino acids long. Trimming took off 1 base at V and 13 bases at J, with 14 bases between the two ends. The chain carries TRBV6-1 and TRBJ1-6; unclear D gene. Sequencing was performed on memory CD4+ T cells sorted from blood. Specified subset: CD45RA-negative fraction. The sequence was obtained from a man aged 25 to 40 in good health. CDR3 nucleotide sequence: TGTGCCAGCAGTGAAGGCTTTGGGTATATGCCCCTCCACTTT. It is translated as CASSEGFGYMPLHF.